This T cell receptor (beta chain) is from a study of shared clonotypes between healthy human individuals. Assay used: immunoSEQ multiplex PCR; TCRdb lists only in-frame clones, some missing. The data show around 370,000 clones, around 96% seen once. Deletions cut 7 bases from V and 5 bases from J, with 14 bases between. Germline CDR1 and CDR2: MNHEY and SMNVEV (reference sequence). This CDR3 spans 14 amino acids. Sequencing was carried out using memory CD8+ T cells sorted from blood. Described subset: CD45RO+ cells pooled with CCR7-negative TemRA cells. This TCR was sampled from a man aged 30 to 45 in good health. This sequence joins TRBV27 and TRBJ1-4; D is ambiguous. The CDR3 loop is CASKSGTLNEKLFF. CDR3 DNA sequence: TGTGCCAGCAAATCGGGCACTTTAAATGAAAAACTGTTTTTT.